The 10 T cell receptor beta chains in this list originate from one sample, sequenced in a study of cytomegalovirus exposure and HLA in healthy donors. Primers for the PCR totalled 60 Vbeta and 13 Jbeta. TCRdb keeps only in-frame clones here, not all; method: immunoSEQ multiplex PCR. The repertoire holds 220,000 or so clones, 70% to 80% seen once, with 3% to 4% in the top ten. Sequencing input: PBMCs. All receptors derive from a male donor in good health and CMV-seronegative.

This rearrangement joins TRBV14 to TRBJ2-3; 11 bases line up with TRBD2. Germline V lookup: CDR1 SGHDN, CDR2 FVKESK. V shed 4 bases and J 3 bases; nucleotides not matched to a gene: 15. The CDR3 has 19 amino acids. The CDR3 DNA follows: TGTGCCAGCAGCCCCCTTACCGTTCTAGCGGGAGGTGAGACAGATACGCAGTATTTT. It yields the protein CASSPLTVLAGGETDTQYF. Variable domain in full (rest from reference TRBV14 and TRBJ2-3): EAGVTQFPSHSVIEKGQTVTLRCDPISGHDNLYWYRRVMGKEIKFLLHFVKESKQDESGMPNNRFLAERTGGTYSTLKVQPAELEDSGVYFCASSPLTVLAGGETDTQYFGPGTRLTVL.

This chain joins TRBV6-5 and TRBJ2-7; 9 bases agree with TRBD1. CDR1 is MNHEY and CDR2 is SVGAGI in the germline V gene. The CDR3 covers 14 residues. V was pared by 8 bases and J by 4 bases, with 9 bases of the junction left unmatched. CDR3 nucleotide sequence: TGTGCCAGCCGAACTAACAGGGGGCCTTACGAGCAGTACTTC. Protein sequence: CASRTNRGPYEQYF.

The genes are TRBV5-5 and TRBJ2-7; 9 nucleotides match TRBD1. The length of the CDR3 is 14 residues. Germline CDR1 reads SGHKS; CDR2 reads YYEKEE (reference sequence). J gave up 3 bases and V 2 bases, and 3 bases lay outside the gene matches. CDR3 residues: CASSFPGQGYEQYF. The CDR3 nucleotides read TGTGCCAGCAGCTTTCCGGGACAGGGCTACGAGCAGTACTTC.

The chain is built from TRBV15 and TRBJ2-1; 11 bases map to TRBD2. J was trimmed by 6 bases and V by 5 bases; bases with no gene match: 3. CDR1 is LNHNV and CDR2 is YYDKDF in the germline V gene (reference sequence). CDR3 length: 14 amino acids. CDR3 residues: CATSVSGRANEQFF. As DNA, the CDR3 is TGTGCCACCAGCGTTAGCGGGAGGGCCAATGAGCAGTTCTTC.

The gene calls are TRBV5-1 and TRBJ2-2, with TRBD1 as a possible D gene (6 bases). The CDR3 extends over 20 amino acids. V was pared by 3 bases and J by 0 bases, with 24 bases between. CDR1 SGHRS and CDR2 YFSETQ come from the germline V gene. The CDR3 DNA reads TGCGCCAGCAGCTCGGGTTACAGGGACCCGGGGAACCCGAACACCGGGGAGCTGTTTTTT. This encodes CASSSGYRDPGNPNTGELFF. Complete variable domain (other parts from reference TRBV5-1 and TRBJ2-2): KAGVTQTPRYLIKTRGQQVTLSCSPISGHRSVSWYQQTPGQGLQFLFEYFSETQRNKGNFPGRFSGRQFSNSRSEMNVSTLELGDSALYLCASSSGYRDPGNPNTGELFFGEGSRLTVL.

The chain recombines TRBV15 with TRBJ2-3; D is perhaps TRBD1 (6 bases). Germline V gene sequence: CDR1 LNHNV, CDR2 YYDKDF (reference sequence). V lost 4 bases and J 2 bases, leaving 13 bases between the germline ends. CDR3 length: 15 amino acids. In DNA, the CDR3 is TGTGCCACCAGCACCTCCCAGGGGAACACAGATACGCAGTATTTT. It codes for CATSTSQGNTDTQYF. The variable domain in full, with the rest retrieved from reference TRBV15 and TRBJ2-3, is DAMVIQNPRYQVTQFGKPVTLSCSQTLNHNVMYWYQQKSSQAPKLLFHYYDKDFNNEADTPDNFQSRRPNTSFCFLDIRSPGLGDTAMYLCATSTSQGNTDTQYFGPGTRLTVL.

The chain has TRBV25-1 and TRBJ2-1; D might be TRBD2 (5 bases). The V end lost 1 base, the J end lost 0 bases, and 7 bases lay between the germline ends. The germline V gene has CDR1 MGHDK and CDR2 SYGVNS. The CDR3 is made up of 15 amino acids. In DNA, the CDR3 is TGTGCCAGCAGTGAATTAGGGAGCTCCTACAATGAGCAGTTCTTC. Translation gives CASSELGSSYNEQFF. The full variable domain, rest sourced from reference TRBV25-1 and TRBJ2-1, is EADIYQTPRYLVIGTGKKITLECSQTMGHDKMYWYQQDPGMELHLIHYSYGVNSTEKGDLSSESTVSRIRTEHFPLTLESARPSHTSQYLCASSELGSSYNEQFFGPGTRLTVL.

The chain has TRBV25-1 and TRBJ2-7; 8 bases line up with TRBD1. The junction had 4 bases not matched to a gene; V was cut back by 6 bases and J by 3 bases. The germline gives CDR1 MGHDK, CDR2 SYGVNS. The CDR3 runs 13 residues. The CDR3 is CASSKGQVYEQYF. CDR3 DNA sequence: TGTGCCAGCAGCAAGGGACAGGTCTACGAGCAGTACTTC.

This chain links TRBV9 with TRBJ1-1; D not certain. Germline CDR1 reads SGDLS; CDR2 reads YYNGEE. The ends were cut back, 4 bases at V and 3 bases at J, with 22 bases in the middle. There are 17 residues in the CDR3. As DNA, the CDR3 is TGTGCCAGCAGCCCAGACCCTAGAGGTCTGTACGACACTGAAGCTTTCTTT. It specifies CASSPDPRGLYDTEAFF.

J is TRBJ2-3 and V is TRBV6-7, with TRBD2 matching 11 bases. TRBV6-7 falls under the ORF class, with uncertain function. The V segment lost 2 bases and the J segment 1 base; nucleotides outside the gene matches: 5. This CDR3 comprises 17 residues. The CDR3 nucleotides are TGTGCCAGCAGTTACAATGGGACTAGCGGTCGCACAGATACGCAGTATTTT. This translates into CASSYNGTSGRTDTQYF.